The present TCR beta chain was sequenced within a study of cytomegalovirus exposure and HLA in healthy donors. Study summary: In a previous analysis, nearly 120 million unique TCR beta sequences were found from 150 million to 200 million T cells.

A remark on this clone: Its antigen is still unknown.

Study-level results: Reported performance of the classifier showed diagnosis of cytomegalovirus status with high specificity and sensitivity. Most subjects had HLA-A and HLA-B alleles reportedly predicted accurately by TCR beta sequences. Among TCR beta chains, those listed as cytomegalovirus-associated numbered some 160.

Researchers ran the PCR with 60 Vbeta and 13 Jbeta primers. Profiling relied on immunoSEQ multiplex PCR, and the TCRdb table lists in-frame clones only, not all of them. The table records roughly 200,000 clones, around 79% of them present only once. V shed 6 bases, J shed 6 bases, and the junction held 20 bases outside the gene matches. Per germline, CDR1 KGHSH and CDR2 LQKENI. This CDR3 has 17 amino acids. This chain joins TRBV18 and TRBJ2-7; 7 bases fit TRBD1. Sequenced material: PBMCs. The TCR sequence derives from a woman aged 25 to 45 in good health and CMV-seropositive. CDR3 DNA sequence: TGTGCCAGCTCGCCAGCCCAGGGGGTTGGTGAGAAGGGCGAGCAGTACTTC. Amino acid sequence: CASSPAQGVGEKGEQYF.